The 5 T cell receptor beta chains below were found in one sample sequenced in a study of blood T cell repertoires in COVID-19 (dated by TCRdb to 2018 to 2020). Receptors were amplified or captured by the immunoSEQ multiplex PCR assay. TCRdb carries this immuneACCESS record with in-frame sequences only. Its versions omit some clonotypes, under half of them owing to an unresolved V gene in the studies checked, with the rest unexplained. Across this sample there are about 400,000 clones, with roughly 90% seen only once. Of the sample, approximately 1.5% falls within the top ten clones. The sequenced material came from peripheral blood. The receptors were sampled from a woman under 40 with active or convalescent COVID-19.

This chain connects TRBV19 to TRBJ2-1, with TRBD2 matching 9 bases. The germline V gene encodes CDR1 LNHDA and CDR2 SQIVND (reference sequence). This CDR3 is 17 amino acids long. V trimming: 5 bases; J trimming: 5 bases; junction bases outside the gene matches: 13. The CDR3 loop reads CASSATWTSEFNNEQFF. CDR3 in DNA: TGTGCCAGTAGTGCGACTTGGACTAGCGAATTTAACAATGAGCAGTTCTTC.

This clone appeared a single time. This rearrangement joins TRBV3-1 (or the pseudogene TRBV3-2) to TRBJ2-3; TRBD2 matches at 7 bases. Per germline, CDR1 LGHDT and CDR2 YNNKEL (reference sequence). The ends lost 4 bases at V and 6 bases at J; junction bases unmatched: 13. The CDR3 sequence is 16 residues long. The CDR3: CASSPIAGVLWDTQYF. In nucleotides, the CDR3 is TGTGCCAGCAGCCCAATTGCGGGGGTGCTGTGGGATACGCAGTATTTT.

The genes are TRBV12-3 or TRBV12-4 and TRBJ1-2, with D possibly TRBD1 on 5 matching bases. V dropped 4 bases and J dropped 2 bases, with 8 bases sitting between them. CDR3 length: 13 amino acids. CDR3 sequence: CASSSQGNYGYTF. Here the CDR3 DNA reads TGTGCCAGCAGTTCGCAGGGAAACTATGGCTACACCTTC.

The V gene is TRBV18, the J gene TRBJ2-1; 11 nucleotides align to TRBD2. Germline CDR1 reads KGHSH; CDR2 reads LQKENI. The CDR3 covers 17 residues. V lost 3 bases and J lost 5; bases outside the gene matches: 9. The CDR3 DNA is TGTGCCAGCTCACCTAATCCGCTAGCGGGGGGAAACAATGAGCAGTTCTTC. Residues: CASSPNPLAGGNNEQFF.

The chain combines TRBV6-1 with TRBJ2-7; D is ambiguous. Germline CDR1 MNHNS, CDR2 SASEGT. This CDR3 contains 16 residues. V was clipped by 0 bases and J by 3 bases, with 15 bases between them. The CDR3 coding sequence is TGTGCCAGCAGTGAAGCTCAGGCAGCTCCGATCTACGAGCAGTACTTC. Translating gives CASSEAQAAPIYEQYF.